What follows is one TCR beta chain and its context. The germline gives CDR1 SGDLS, CDR2 YYNGEE. The CDR3 spans 17 residues. The J segment lost 6 bases and the V segment lost 4 bases, leaving 14 bases of the junction unmatched. The data belong to a study of patients and donors after allogeneic stem cell transplantation. TCRdb passed the RT-PCR reads through MiXCR, listing each CDR3 protein once. The repertoire has about 34,000 distinct CDR3 sequences, less than 45% of them found once; the top ten carry about 80%. This clonotype originated in a human donor who was either an allogeneic HSCT recipient or a stem cell or donor lymphocyte infusion donor (not recorded which). It is not recorded whose cells these are; they may come from a transplant donor. The rearrangement joins TRBV9 to TRBJ1-1, with 11 bases identical to TRBD1. Material for sequencing was blood, either unsorted or a sorted T cell fraction (not recorded which). Here the CDR3 reads CASSFTDRGRKPAEAFF. CDR3 sequence (DNA): TGTGCCAGCAGCTTTACGGACAGGGGGCGGAAGCCCGCTGAAGCTTTCTTT.